One and the same sample provided the 17 T cell receptor beta chains below, sequenced in a study of blood T cells in healthy people across ages. Through a sample-barcoded 5' primer and a J-beta primer mix, a second PCR was run for roughly 7 to 12 cycles. MiXCR was run by TCRdb on the 5' RACE reads, yielding one entry per CDR3 protein. The sample records roughly 2 million distinct CDR3 sequences, less than 50% being singletons. Sequencing used blood. The receptors shown here come from a woman between 35 and 50 years old in good health.

The sample holds one count of this clonotype. V is TRBV7-2 and J is TRBJ1-3; D unresolved. V was clipped by 1 base and J by 0 bases, with 7 bases between them. The CDR3 length is 15 residues. Germline CDR1 SGHTA, CDR2 FQGNSA. CDR3 nucleotide sequence: TGTGCCAGCAGCTTAGAAGGTCGCTCTGGAAACACCATATATTTT. The encoded protein is CASSLEGRSGNTIYF. The variable domain in full, with the rest retrieved from reference TRBV7-2 and TRBJ1-3, is GAGVSQSPSNKVTEKGKDVELRCDPISGHTALYWYRQSLGQGLEFLIYFQGNSAPDKSGLPSDRFSAERTGGSVSTLTIQRTQQEDSAVYLCASSLEGRSGNTIYFGEGSWLTVV.

This chain connects TRBV6-4 to TRBJ2-7, with 10 bases identical to TRBD1. This CDR3 contains 15 residues. Losses at the gene ends were 9 bases for V and 0 bases for J; bases not matched to a gene: 8. CDR1 MRHNA and CDR2 SNTAGT come from the germline V gene. This CDR3 is CARPMGQGSSYEQYF. CDR3 sequence (DNA): TGTGCCAGACCTATGGGACAGGGGAGCTCCTACGAGCAGTACTTC.

The chain couples TRBV3-1 to TRBJ2-5; TRBD1 matches 9 bases. The J segment lost 0 bases and the V segment lost 8 bases, leaving 10 bases of the junction unmatched. The CDR3 length is 16 residues. Per germline, CDR1 LGHDT and CDR2 YNNKEL (reference sequence). Here the CDR3 reads CASSGTGHSYQETQYF. The CDR3 DNA sequence: TGTGCCAGCTCAGGGACAGGGCACTCGTACCAAGAGACCCAGTACTTC.

CDR3 DNA sequence: TGTGCCAGCAGTACCCAGCGGGGGCGGGAGACCCAGTACTTC. This encodes CASSTQRGRETQYF. The chain joins TRBV27 to TRBJ2-5, with 8 bases lining up with TRBD2. CDR3 length: 14 amino acids. The V gene end was trimmed by 5 bases and the J gene end by 5 bases; junction bases not matched to a gene: 7. CDR1 and CDR2 from the germline V gene are MNHEY and SMNVEV (reference sequence).

The chain recombines TRBV27 with TRBJ2-7, with no clear D. The V end was cut by 2 bases, the J end by 0 bases, with 11 bases between. The germline V gene encodes CDR1 MNHEY and CDR2 SMNVEV (reference sequence). This CDR3 spans 15 amino acids. The CDR3, as DNA: TGTGCCAGCAGTTTAACGGAGTTAGACTCCTACGAGCAGTACTTC. This encodes CASSLTELDSYEQYF.

This clonotype has more than one count but fewer than ten. This chain uses TRBV27 with TRBJ2-7; TRBD2 aligns across 7 bases. The CDR3 contains 16 residues. Trimming removed 2 bases from V and 0 bases from J; junction bases left unmatched: 7. Germline CDR1 and CDR2: MNHEY and SMNVEV (reference sequence). CDR3 residues: CASSLIAGATSYEQYF. The CDR3 coding sequence is TGTGCCAGCAGTTTAATCGCGGGAGCTACCTCCTACGAGCAGTACTTC.

The chain is built from TRBV6-6 and TRBJ2-5; unclear D gene. Trimming removed 4 bases from V and 5 bases from J, with 8 bases in between. Germline CDR1 and CDR2: MNHNY and SVGAGI (reference sequence). The CDR3 totals 12 residues. The CDR3 loop is CASSLLPETQYF. Written as DNA, the CDR3 is TGTGCCAGCAGTTTATTACCCGAGACCCAGTACTTC.

The chain links TRBV20-1 to TRBJ2-5; the D gene is possibly TRBD2 (6 bases). V lost 5 bases and J lost 3, with 13 bases in between. Germline CDR1 and CDR2: DFQATT and SNEGSKA (reference sequence). The CDR3 runs 13 residues. The CDR3 nucleotides are TGCAGTGCTTCCTTTGGGGGGAAAGAGACCCAGTACTTC. This gives the protein CSASFGGKETQYF.

V is TRBV29-1 and J is TRBJ1-1; D call uncertain. CDR1 and CDR2 from the germline V gene are SQVTM and ANQGSEA. This CDR3 region has 12 residues. V was pared by 5 bases and J by 0 bases, with 7 bases between. As DNA, the CDR3 is TGCAGCGTTCCACCCATGAACACTGAAGCTTTCTTT. Protein sequence: CSVPPMNTEAFF.

CDR3 protein: CASSLGDSHYGYTF. The CDR3, as DNA: TGCGCCAGCAGCTTGGGGGATTCGCACTATGGCTACACCTTC. V and J are TRBV5-1 and TRBJ1-2; D gene ambiguous. This CDR3 spans 14 amino acids. Germline V gene lookup returns CDR1 SGHRS and CDR2 YFSETQ. The V end was cut by 0 bases, the J end by 3 bases, with 9 bases between.

The chain employs TRBV5-4 and TRBJ1-6; TRBD1 matches at 7 bases. From germline, CDR1 is SGHNT and CDR2 YYREEE (reference sequence). With V trimmed by 4 bases and J by 7 bases, 8 bases remained unmatched. CDR3 length: 15 amino acids. For the CDR3, the DNA is TGTGCCAGCAGCCCGAAAAAGACAGGGAATTCACCCCTCCACTTT. Its protein product is CASSPKKTGNSPLHF.

The rearrangement joins TRBV7-6 to TRBJ1-6, with D possibly being TRBD1 (5 bases). Per germline, CDR1 SGHVS and CDR2 FNYEAQ. Trimming took off 1 base at V and 3 bases at J, with 7 bases between the two ends. This CDR3 has 15 residues. Written as DNA, the CDR3 is TGTGCCAGCAGCTTAGGGGACGTCTATAATTCACCCCTCCACTTT. This translates into CASSLGDVYNSPLHF.

The chain couples TRBV12-3 or TRBV12-4 to TRBJ2-3; no reliable D call. CDR3 size: 17 residues. V lost 5 bases and J lost 0, with 18 bases in between. CDR3 residues: CASSVGIGFSSTDTQYF. For the CDR3, the DNA is TGTGCCAGCAGTGTGGGTATAGGGTTCTCTAGCACAGATACGCAGTATTTT.

The chain carries TRBV6-1 and TRBJ1-6; the D gene is possibly TRBD1 (5 bases). Per the germline V gene, CDR1 is MNHNS and CDR2 is SASEGT. The CDR3 contains 15 residues. V shed 2 bases and J shed 10 bases, with 15 bases lying between them. CDR3 in amino acids: CASSERLRDLSPLHF. In nucleotides, the CDR3 is TGTGCCAGCAGTGAAAGGCTCAGGGACCTCTCACCCCTCCACTTT.

The chain couples TRBV7-8 to TRBJ2-4, with 8 bases matching TRBD1. The J call may be mistaken, given a closer DNA end match to TRBJ2-7. Germline lookup yields CDR1 SGHVS and CDR2 FQNEAQ. The CDR3 has 15 residues. Written as DNA, the CDR3 is TGTGCCAGCAGCCCCCCCCGGACAGGGTCCTACGAGCAGTACTTC. Translating it yields CASSPPRTGSYEQYF.

Here the CDR3 reads CASSLVWRTGRNEQFF. The CDR3 DNA reads TGTGCCAGCAGTTTAGTTTGGAGAACGGGCCGCAATGAGCAGTTCTTC. This rearrangement joins TRBV27 to TRBJ2-1; D not certain. V was trimmed by 2 bases and J by 6 bases, leaving 17 bases between them. The CDR3 contains 16 residues. CDR1 is MNHEY and CDR2 is SMNVEV in the germline V gene (reference sequence).

This clonotype appeared many times. The rearrangement links TRBV24-1 to TRBJ2-1; TRBD2 is a possible D gene (6 bases). Germline CDR1 reads KGHDR; CDR2 reads SFDVKD. V gave up 0 bases and J gave up 0 bases, with 11 bases separating them. CDR3 size: 17 residues. CDR3 residues: CATSDLSAGSSYNEQFF. Written as DNA, the CDR3 is TGTGCCACCAGTGATTTGTCGGCGGGGAGCTCCTACAATGAGCAGTTCTTC.